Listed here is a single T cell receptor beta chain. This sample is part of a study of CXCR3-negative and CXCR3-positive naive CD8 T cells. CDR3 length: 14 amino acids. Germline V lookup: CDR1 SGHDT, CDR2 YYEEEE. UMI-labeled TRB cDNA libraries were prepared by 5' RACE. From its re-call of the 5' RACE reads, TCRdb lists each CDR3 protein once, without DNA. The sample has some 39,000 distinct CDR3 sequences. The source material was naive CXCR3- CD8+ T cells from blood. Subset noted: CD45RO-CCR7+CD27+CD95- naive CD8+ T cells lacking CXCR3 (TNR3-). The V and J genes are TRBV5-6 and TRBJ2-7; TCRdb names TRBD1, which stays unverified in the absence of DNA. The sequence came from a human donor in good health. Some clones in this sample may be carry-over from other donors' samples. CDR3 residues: CASSSRTNLYEQYF.